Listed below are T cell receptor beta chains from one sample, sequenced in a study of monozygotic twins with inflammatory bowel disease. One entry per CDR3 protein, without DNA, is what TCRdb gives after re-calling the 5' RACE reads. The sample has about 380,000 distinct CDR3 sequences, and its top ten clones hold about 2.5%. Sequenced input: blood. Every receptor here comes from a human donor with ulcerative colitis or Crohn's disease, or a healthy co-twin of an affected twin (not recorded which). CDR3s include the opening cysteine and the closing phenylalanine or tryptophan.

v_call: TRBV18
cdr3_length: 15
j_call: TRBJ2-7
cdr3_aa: CASSPLGQGAYEQYF

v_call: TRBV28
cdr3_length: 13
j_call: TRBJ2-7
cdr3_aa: CSSSRTGYYEQYF

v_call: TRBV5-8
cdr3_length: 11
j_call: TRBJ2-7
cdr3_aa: CASNGAYEQYF

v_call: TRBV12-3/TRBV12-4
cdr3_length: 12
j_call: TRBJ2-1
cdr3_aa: CASKGPYNEQFF

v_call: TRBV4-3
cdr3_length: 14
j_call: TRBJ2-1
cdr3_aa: CASSQERWGNEQFF

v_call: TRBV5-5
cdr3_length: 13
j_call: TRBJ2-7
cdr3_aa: CASSSNTDREQYF

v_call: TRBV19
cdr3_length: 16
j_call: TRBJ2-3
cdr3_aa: CASSMAFAGAADTQYF

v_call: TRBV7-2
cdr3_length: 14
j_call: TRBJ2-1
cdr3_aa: CASGGTPSYNEQFF

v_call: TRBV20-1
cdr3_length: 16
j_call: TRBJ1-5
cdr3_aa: CSALPPRARANQPQHF

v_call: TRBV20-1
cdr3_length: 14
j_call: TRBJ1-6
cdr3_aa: CSANPGQTDSPLHF

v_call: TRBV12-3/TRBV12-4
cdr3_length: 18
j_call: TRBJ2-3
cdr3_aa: CASSSGLAGARYTDTQYF

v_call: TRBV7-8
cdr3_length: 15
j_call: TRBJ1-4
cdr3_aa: CASSHSGEANEKLFF

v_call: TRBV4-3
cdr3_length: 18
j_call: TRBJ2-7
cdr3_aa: CASSQPSELNHPGYEQYF

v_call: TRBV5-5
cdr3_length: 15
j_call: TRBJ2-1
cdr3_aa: CASSPLISSYNEQFF

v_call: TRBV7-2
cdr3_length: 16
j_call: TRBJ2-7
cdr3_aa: CASSLNSGGSPYEQYF

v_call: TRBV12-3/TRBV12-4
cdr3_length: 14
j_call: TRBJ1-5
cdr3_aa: CASSLDRVNQPQHF

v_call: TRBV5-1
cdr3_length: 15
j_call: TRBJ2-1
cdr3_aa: CASSLVPNLNNEQFF